This T cell receptor beta chain came from a study of ipilimumab plus nivolumab after autologous stem cell transplantation. General study findings and limits: TCR repertoire, Treg phenotype and gut microbiota reportedly support more study of this approach.

V dropped 0 bases and J dropped 1 base, with 9 bases sitting between them. The CDR3 contains 15 residues. CDR1 is SGHRS, CDR2 YFSETQ, per germline. In regard to this clone: No antigen is known for it.

Checkpoint therapy with ipilimumab 1 mg/kg began 14 to 28 days after transplant. Through week 26, nivolumab 3 mg/kg IV was given weeks 1, 4, 7, 10, then biweekly. Profiling relied on immunoSEQ multiplex PCR, and the TCRdb table lists in-frame clones only, not all of them. The profile shows 9,500 to 15,000 clones, more than 60% of them singletons. The sequences come from PBMCs, collected in a trial of ipilimumab plus nivolumab as post-transplant consolidation. The rearrangement links TRBV5-1 to TRBJ2-3; D is perhaps TRBD1 (5 bases). This TCR was sampled from a male donor with multiple myeloma. CDR3 region: CASSLGGSGTDTQYF. In DNA form, the CDR3 reads TGCGCCAGCAGCTTGGGGGGCAGTGGCACAGATACGCAGTATTTT.